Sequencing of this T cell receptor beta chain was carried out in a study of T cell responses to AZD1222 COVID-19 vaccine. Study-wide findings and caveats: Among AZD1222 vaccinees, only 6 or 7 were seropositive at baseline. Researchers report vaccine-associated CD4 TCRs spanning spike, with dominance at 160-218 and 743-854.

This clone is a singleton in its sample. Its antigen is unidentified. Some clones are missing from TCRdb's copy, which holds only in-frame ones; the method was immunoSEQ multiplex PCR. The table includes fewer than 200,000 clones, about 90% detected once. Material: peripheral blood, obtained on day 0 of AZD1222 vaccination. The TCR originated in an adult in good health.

Here the CDR3 reads CASGQAGLLYEQYF. Written as DNA, the CDR3 is TGTGCCAGCGGGCAAGCGGGACTTCTTTACGAGCAGTACTTC. The genes are TRBV27 and TRBJ2-7; 7 bases map to TRBD2. Germline lookup yields CDR1 MNHEY and CDR2 SMNVEV (reference sequence). This CDR3 has 14 residues. Trimming cost V 8 bases and J 4 bases; bases outside gene matches: 11.